This paragraph reports one T cell receptor beta chain. The library targeted TCRbeta and was prepared with unique molecular identifiers. MiXCR was run by TCRdb on the PCR reads, yielding one entry per CDR3 protein. This sample has over 200,000 distinct CDR3 sequences, with approximately 9.5% found just once. The CDR3 covers 13 residues. In germline, CDR1 is MNHEY, CDR2 SVGEGT. The ends were cut back, 0 bases at V and 2 bases at J, with 5 bases in the middle. The source of the sample is a study of T-cell reconstitution after alpha-beta-depleted transplantation in children. The clonotype originates from a human donor who donated a stem cell graft to a child with acute lymphoblastic leukemia. The rearrangement links TRBV6-2 or TRBV6-3 to TRBJ2-7; no firm D call. The sequenced sample was PBMCs from the stem cell graft donor, obtained from the stem cell graft. CDR3 sequence: CASSYSTPYEQYF. CDR3 DNA sequence: TGTGCCAGCAGTTACTCGACGCCCTACGAGCAGTACTTC.